The rows below give T cell receptor beta chains drawn from one sample of a study of T cells in Graves' hyperthyroidism and ophthalmopathy. TCRdb independently ran MiXCR on the multiplex PCR reads; one entry per CDR3 protein. Of under 600,000 distinct CDR3 sequences in the sample, approximately 15% are singletons; the top ten hold 2.5% to 4%. The sample taken for sequencing was blood. Source of these receptors: a woman in her forties with Graves' ophthalmopathy. Each CDR3 is given with its conserved first and last residue. The D gene is left open where the match is weak. Not all rows give a size; the values are once, few, many and, for expanded clones, a class.

J gene: TRBJ1-1
clone size: many
D gene: TRBD1
V gene: TRBV5-1
CDR3 protein: CASSLQGVDTEAFF
CDR3 DNA: TGCGCCAGCAGCTTACAGGGGGTAGACACTGAAGCTTTCTTT

J gene: TRBJ2-1
clone size: NA
D gene: TRBD1
V gene: TRBV4-1
CDR3 protein: CASSPGQGTYDEQFF
CDR3 DNA: TGCGCCAGCAGTCCGGGACAGGGGACCTACGATGAGCAGTTCTTC

J gene: TRBJ1-5
clone size: NA
D gene: NA
V gene: TRBV28
CDR3 protein: CASTLGSRGQPQHF
CDR3 DNA: TGTGCCAGCACCCTTGGGTCGAGAGGTCAGCCCCAGCATTTT

J gene: TRBJ2-1
clone size: NA
D gene: NA
V gene: TRBV7-2
CDR3 protein: CASSLEHYNEQFF
CDR3 DNA: TGTGCCAGCAGCCTGGAACACTACAATGAGCAGTTCTTC

J gene: TRBJ2-5
clone size: many
D gene: NA
V gene: TRBV27
CDR3 protein: CASSLGQNKETQYF
CDR3 DNA: TGTGCCAGCAGTTTAGGACAGAACAAAGAGACCCAGTACTTC

J gene: TRBJ1-2
clone size: NA
D gene: NA
V gene: TRBV11-2
CDR3 protein: CASSLGPFNYGYTF
CDR3 DNA: TGTGCCAGCAGCTTAGGTCCCTTTAACTATGGCTACACCTTC

J gene: TRBJ2-7
clone size: NA
D gene: TRBD2
V gene: TRBV12-3/TRBV12-4
CDR3 protein: CASRPTAGDSYEQYF
CDR3 DNA: TGTGCCAGCAGACCCACCGCGGGAGACTCCTACGAGCAGTACTTC

J gene: TRBJ2-1
clone size: NA
D gene: TRBD1
V gene: TRBV29-1
CDR3 protein: CSVTTGGLRNEQFF
CDR3 DNA: TGCAGCGTGACGACAGGGGGCTTAAGGAATGAGCAGTTCTTC

J gene: TRBJ2-3
clone size: NA
D gene: TRBD1
V gene: TRBV28
CDR3 protein: CASSSQDRHADTQYF
CDR3 DNA: TGTGCCAGCAGTTCTCAGGACAGGCATGCCGATACGCAGTATTTT

J gene: TRBJ1-1
clone size: NA
D gene: NA
V gene: TRBV6-1
CDR3 protein: CASRNQGTNTEAFF
CDR3 DNA: TGTGCCAGCAGAAATCAGGGGACGAACACTGAAGCTTTCTTT

J gene: TRBJ2-7
clone size: NA
D gene: NA
V gene: TRBV6-1
CDR3 protein: CASSWGHYYEQYF
CDR3 DNA: TGTGCCAGCAGCTGGGGACATTACTACGAGCAGTACTTC

J gene: TRBJ1-2
clone size: many
D gene: NA
V gene: TRBV28
CDR3 protein: CASSSVVGYTF
CDR3 DNA: TGTGCCAGCAGTTCGGTGGTAGGCTACACCTTC

J gene: TRBJ2-5
clone size: few
D gene: NA
V gene: TRBV3-1
CDR3 protein: CASSMKRQPRETQYF
CDR3 DNA: TGTGCCAGCAGCATGAAGCGCCAACCTCGCGAGACCCAGTACTTC

J gene: TRBJ2-3
clone size: NA
D gene: NA
V gene: TRBV14
CDR3 protein: CASSQKIFTDTQYF
CDR3 DNA: TGTGCCAGCAGCCAGAAGATCTTCACAGATACGCAGTATTTT

J gene: TRBJ1-1
clone size: few
D gene: NA
V gene: TRBV5-6
CDR3 protein: CASVRRGQNTEAFF
CDR3 DNA: TGTGCCAGCGTACGGCGGGGACAGAACACTGAAGCTTTCTTT

J gene: TRBJ2-7
clone size: few
D gene: NA
V gene: TRBV28
CDR3 protein: CASGRDTYEQYF
CDR3 DNA: TGTGCCAGCGGGAGAGATACCTACGAGCAGTACTTC